What follows describes a single T cell receptor beta chain. This entry belongs to a study of blood T cell repertoires in COVID-19. Study context: The analysed material was cDNA or gDNA that came from T cells, B-cell-depleted T cells, or PBMCs.

Germline CDR1 and CDR2: LNHDA and SQIVND (reference sequence). This CDR3 has 15 amino acids. V shed 7 bases and J 4 bases; nucleotides not matched to a gene: 12. The authors' processing: Scientists estimated how many nucleated cells there were by amplifying reference gene primers. Sequencing was performed with immunoSEQ multiplex PCR; in TCRdb, only in-frame clones are kept and a portion is missing. V, J and clone size derive from that table, while D and trimming were established from the DNA sequence. The sample consists of some 310,000 clones, roughly nine tenths of them appearing once. This TCR derives from a woman aged 30 to 39 with COVID-19, enrolled during active disease. The sample was peripheral blood. The chain has TRBV19 and TRBJ1-1; 7 positions match TRBD1. The CDR3 DNA reads TGTGCCAGTAAGGTGGGACAGAGCAGGGGCACTGAAGCTTTCTTT. This translates into CASKVGQSRGTEAFF.